The 5 T cell receptor beta chains below come from one sample, sequenced in a study of blood T cell repertoires in COVID-19. Profiling relied on immunoSEQ multiplex PCR, and the TCRdb table lists in-frame clones only, not all of them. The data show about 210,000 clones, with about nine tenths seen just once and about a tenth held by the top ten. The sequencing input was PBMCs or T cells enriched from blood (not recorded which). These receptors were collected from a man aged 18 to 29 with acute COVID-19.

The rearrangement uses TRBV4-1 and TRBJ2-7; 7 positions agree with TRBD2. Germline CDR1 is MGHRA and CDR2 is YSYEKL. CDR3 length equals 18 residues. J gave up 0 bases and V 4 bases, and 15 bases lay outside the gene matches. CDR3 sequence (DNA): TGCGCCAGCAGCCGGGGGACCCTTCCCCAGCGGGACTCCTACGAGCAGTACTTC. Translated, it gives CASSRGTLPQRDSYEQYF.

V is TRBV10-3 and J is TRBJ2-7; 9 nucleotides match TRBD1. After removal of 3 bases from V and 7 bases from J, the junction contained 4 bases not matched to a gene. The CDR3 consists of 13 residues. The germline gives CDR1 ENHRY, CDR2 SYGVKD. CDR3 protein: CAISDGTGIEQYF. CDR3 nucleotide sequence: TGTGCCATCAGTGATGGGACAGGGATTGAGCAGTACTTC.

The rearrangement links TRBV28 to TRBJ1-4, with 8 bases aligning to TRBD1. The V gene end was trimmed by 5 bases and the J gene end by 5 bases; junction bases not matched to a gene: 7. Germline V lookup: CDR1 MDHEN, CDR2 SYDVKM. This CDR3 region has 15 residues. CDR3: CASSPGTGVNEKLFF. The CDR3 coding sequence is TGTGCCAGCAGTCCCGGGACAGGAGTCAATGAAAAACTGTTTTTT.

This clone was seen only once. V is TRBV29-1 and J is TRBJ2-2, with D perhaps matching TRBD1 (5 bases). V shed 5 bases and J shed 0 bases, with 10 bases lying between them. Germline loops: CDR1 SQVTM, CDR2 ANQGSEA. The CDR3 spans 14 residues. CDR3: CSVQGPTNTGELFF. The CDR3 DNA sequence: TGCAGCGTTCAGGGCCCCACGAACACCGGGGAGCTGTTTTTT.

V is TRBV4-1 and J is TRBJ2-3; tentative D call: TRBD2 (6 bases). The germline gives CDR1 MGHRA, CDR2 YSYEKL. The V and J ends lost 4 bases and 2 bases respectively, with 13 bases between them. This CDR3 comprises 15 residues. CDR3 loop: CASSRQRAPTDTQYF. CDR3 bases: TGCGCCAGCAGCCGGCAGCGGGCCCCCACAGATACGCAGTATTTT.